These 21 T cell receptor beta chains share one sample of origin, sequenced in a study of blood T cell repertoires in COVID-19 (dated by TCRdb to the early 2020s). Preparation of the library involved the immunoSEQ multiplex PCR assay. Entries here come from immuneACCESS through TCRdb and include only in-frame sequences with V and J called. Some clones fail to appear in such tables; in the studies checked, an unresolved V gene covers under half of the shortfall, and the cause of the remainder is unknown. Across this sample there are 450,000 or so clones, with roughly 89% seen only once. Roughly 0.84% of the sample lies in the top ten. Material for sequencing was peripheral blood. The receptors originated from a man younger than 30 with COVID-19, enrolled during active disease.

The V and J genes are TRBV6-5 and TRBJ2-7; 9 nucleotides agree with TRBD1. The junction had 10 bases not matched to a gene; V was cut back by 6 bases and J by 4 bases. CDR3 length: 15 residues. Per the germline V gene, CDR1 is MNHEY and CDR2 is SVGAGI. CDR3 DNA sequence: TGTGCCAGCAGACCCGCGGGACAGGGTCAGTACGAGCAGTACTTC. It is translated as CASRPAGQGQYEQYF.

CDR3 sequence reads: CASSLTGIESGQFF. DNA for the CDR3: TGTGCCAGCAGCTTGACCGGGATCGAAAGTGGCCAGTTCTTC. The V call is TRBV7-2, the J call TRBJ2-1; possibly TRBD2 for D (5 bases). Germline lookup yields CDR1 SGHTA and CDR2 FQGNSA. The V and J ends lost 3 bases and 13 bases respectively, with 19 bases between them. The CDR3 spans 14 residues.

The genes are TRBV7-9 and TRBJ2-1; 7 bases are a match to TRBD2. This CDR3 is built from 15 residues. The J segment lost 4 bases and the V segment lost 1 base, leaving 4 bases of the junction unmatched. The germline V gene has CDR1 SEHNR and CDR2 FQNEAQ (reference sequence). The CDR3 coding sequence is TGTGCCAGCAGCTTAGGCGGGGGTAGTTACAATGAGCAGTTCTTC. The encoded protein is CASSLGGGSYNEQFF. Looking up the rest from reference TRBV7-9 and TRBJ2-1 gives the full variable domain: DTGVSQNPRHKITKRGQNVTFRCDPISEHNRLYWYRQTLGQGPEFLTYFQNEAQLEKSRLLSDRFSAERPKGSFSTLEIQRTEQGDSAMYLCASSLGGGSYNEQFFGPGTRLTVL.

V gene TRBV5-1 combines with J gene TRBJ1-2; D not certain. This CDR3 contains 15 residues. The germline CDR1 and CDR2 sequences are SGHRS and YFSETQ. V shed 5 bases and J shed 2 bases, with 16 bases lying between them. In DNA, the CDR3 is TGCGCCAGCAGACAGACTACTACTTTAAACTATGGCTACACCTTC. It is translated as CASRQTTTLNYGYTF.

The CDR3 DNA is TGTGCCAGCAGCCTCCCGCGGGACAGCATTGCAACTAATGAAAAACTGTTTTTT. This encodes CASSLPRDSIATNEKLFF. The rearrangement joins TRBV7-9 to TRBJ1-4; 7 nucleotides line up with TRBD1. CDR3 length equals 18 residues. The V gene's germline CDR1 is SEHNR and CDR2 FQNEAQ (reference sequence). V lost 5 bases to trimming and J lost 0 bases; unmatched junction nucleotides: 12.

The chain carries TRBV6-5 and TRBJ1-3; D remains ambiguous. Germline V lookup: CDR1 MNHEY, CDR2 SVGAGI. Trimming stripped 7 bases from V and 4 bases from J, with 8 bases between. The CDR3 contains 12 residues. CDR3 sequence reads: CASNNRGNTIYF. The CDR3 region has the DNA TGTGCCAGCAACAACAGAGGAAACACCATATATTTT.

The chain employs TRBV5-6 and TRBJ1-1; 7 bases fit TRBD1. This CDR3 has 14 residues. J lost 1 base, V lost 2 bases, and 2 bases had no gene match. In germline, CDR1 is SGHDT, CDR2 YYEEEE. CDR3 DNA sequence: TGTGCCAGCAGCTTAAGGGGGCCGAACACTGAAGCTTTCTTT. It specifies CASSLRGPNTEAFF.

This rearrangement joins TRBV3-1 (or the pseudogene TRBV3-2) to TRBJ2-3, with D unresolved. CDR1 is LGHDT, CDR2 YNNKEL, per germline (reference sequence). Trimming left V 4 bases short and J 10 bases short, with 9 bases between. The CDR3 sequence is 11 residues long. The CDR3 DNA follows: TGTGCCAGCAGCCTAGATTCTGCGCAGTATTTT. Translated, it gives CASSLDSAQYF.

V gene TRBV19 combines with J gene TRBJ1-4; D is possibly TRBD1 (6 bases). Germline loops: CDR1 LNHDA, CDR2 SQIVND (reference sequence). V was pared by 3 bases and J by 7 bases, with 24 bases between. This CDR3 comprises 18 residues. Written as DNA, the CDR3 is TGTGCCAGTAGTATCGTCCCGGGACATTCTCGGGCGGGTGAAAAACTGTTTTTT. Translating it yields CASSIVPGHSRAGEKLFF. The full variable domain, rest sourced from reference TRBV19 and TRBJ1-4, is DGGITQSPKYLFRKEGQNVTLSCEQNLNHDAMYWYRQDPGQGLRLIYYSQIVNDFQKGDIAEGYSVSREKKESFPLTVTSAQKNPTAFYLCASSIVPGHSRAGEKLFFGSGTQLSVL.

The chain carries TRBV7-9 and TRBJ1-2, with D possibly being TRBD1 (5 bases). Trimming removed 3 bases from V and 10 bases from J, with 12 bases in between. Germline values: CDR1 SEHNR, CDR2 FQNEAQ (reference sequence). CDR3 length: 12 amino acids. CDR3 residues: CASSFGQGDYTF. DNA for the CDR3: TGTGCCAGCAGCTTCGGGCAGGGTGACTACACCTTC.

The chain uses TRBV19 and TRBJ1-2, with D perhaps matching TRBD1 (5 bases). V lost 4 bases to trimming and J lost 3 bases, with 12 bases between them. This CDR3 spans 14 amino acids. In germline, CDR1 is LNHDA, CDR2 SQIVND (reference sequence). The CDR3 nucleotides are TGTGCCAGTAGTACACCGGGGGAGGACTATGGCTACACCTTC. Protein product: CASSTPGEDYGYTF.

The rearrangement links TRBV11-3 to TRBJ2-7; D perhaps matches TRBD1 (5 bases). The CDR3 loop spans 13 amino acids. V was shortened by 5 bases and J by 4 bases, with 12 bases between the two germline ends. The germline gives CDR1 SGHNT, CDR2 YENEEA. The chain's CDR3 is CASSPGMVYEQYF. In DNA form, the CDR3 reads TGTGCCAGCAGCCCAGGGATGGTGTACGAGCAGTACTTC.

CDR3 sequence: CASSLRTAYEQYF. The CDR3 DNA reads as TGTGCCAGCAGTTTAAGGACAGCCTACGAGCAGTACTTC. The chain employs TRBV27 and TRBJ2-7; D perhaps matches TRBD1 (6 bases). The CDR3 has 13 residues. The V and J ends lost 2 bases and 2 bases respectively, with 7 bases between them. Germline lookup yields CDR1 MNHEY and CDR2 SMNVEV (reference sequence).

The J gene is TRBJ2-7, the V gene TRBV6-5, with 7 bases aligning to TRBD1. The CDR3 is 14 amino acids. V trimming: 2 bases; J trimming: 2 bases; junction bases outside the gene matches: 3. The germline gives CDR1 MNHEY, CDR2 SVGAGI. The CDR3 reads CASSYLGQPYEQYF. For the CDR3, the DNA is TGTGCCAGCAGTTACCTGGGACAGCCCTACGAGCAGTACTTC.

The chain has TRBV9 and TRBJ1-3, with 7 bases that match TRBD1. Germline trimming cut 3 bases from V and 3 bases from J; bases unmatched to any gene: 3. Germline CDR1 reads SGDLS; CDR2 reads YYNGEE. This CDR3 is 14 amino acids long. DNA for the CDR3: TGTGCCAGCAGCGCCGACAGGGTTGGAAACACCATATATTTT. It encodes CASSADRVGNTIYF.

This clone was seen a single time. The rearrangement links TRBV2 to TRBJ2-3; 7 nucleotides match TRBD2. The CDR3 totals 16 residues. The germline V gene has CDR1 SNHLY and CDR2 FYNNEI. Trimming cost V 2 bases and J 0 bases; bases outside gene matches: 5. The CDR3 region is CASSERGAGSTDTQYF. CDR3 sequence (DNA): TGTGCCAGCAGTGAAAGGGGAGCGGGGAGCACAGATACGCAGTATTTT.

In its sample, this clone was seen once. The CDR3 protein is CASSPRQGTDTQYF. The CDR3 bases are TGTGCCAGCAGCCCGCGACAGGGCACAGATACGCAGTATTTT. V and J are TRBV7-3 and TRBJ2-3; possibly TRBD1 for D (6 bases). Germline lookup yields CDR1 SGHTA and CDR2 FQGTGA. The ends were cut back, 5 bases at V and 1 base at J, with 10 bases in the middle. The CDR3 contains 14 residues.

The rearrangement links TRBV29-1 to TRBJ2-1, with 10 bases lining up with TRBD2. With V trimmed by 7 bases and J by 4 bases, 7 bases remained unmatched. The CDR3 sequence is 14 residues long. Germline CDR1 is SQVTM and CDR2 is ANQGSEA. The CDR3 bases are TGCAGCGCCTCCGGACTAGCGGTATACAATGAGCAGTTCTTC. This encodes CSASGLAVYNEQFF.

The chain joins TRBV12-5 to TRBJ2-3; D gene uncertain. The V end lost 6 bases, the J end lost 1 base, and 8 bases lay between the germline ends. The CDR3 is 13 amino acids. CDR1 and CDR2 (germline): LGHNT, FRNRAP. The CDR3 region is CASGSPGTDTQYF. The CDR3 DNA reads TGTGCTAGTGGCTCCCCCGGCACAGATACGCAGTATTTT.

CDR3 protein: CVRSLPGLAGYEQYF. For the CDR3, the DNA is TGTGTCAGAAGCCTACCGGGACTAGCGGGTTACGAGCAGTACTTC. The chain links TRBV7-5 to TRBJ2-7; TRBD2, the D gene given by the table, was not confirmed from the DNA. TRBV7-5 is given as a pseudogene. The CDR3 totals 15 residues.

V usage is TRBV11-3 and J usage is TRBJ2-1; 9 bases line up with TRBD2. CDR1 and CDR2 from the germline V gene are SGHNT and YENEEA. J lost 4 bases, V lost 1 base, and 2 bases had no gene match. This CDR3 region has 15 residues. CDR3 sequence (DNA): TGTGCCAGCAGCTTAGGTAGCGGGGGATACAATGAGCAGTTCTTC. This gives the protein CASSLGSGGYNEQFF.